Shown below are 29 T cell receptor beta chains from a single sample sequenced in a study of blood T cell repertoires in COVID-19. Clones were read by immunoSEQ multiplex PCR, and TCRdb kept only the in-frame ones, dropping some. The table has 45,000 to 70,000 clones, more than 60% seen once. The specimen was peripheral blood. The receptors were sampled from a woman aged 45-59 years with active or convalescent COVID-19.

This sequence joins TRBV10-1 and TRBJ2-1, with TRBD2 identical over 7 bases. This CDR3 spans 15 amino acids. The V and J ends lost 2 bases and 3 bases, in that order; junction bases with no gene match: 4. CDR1 and CDR2 from the germline V gene are WNHNN and SYGVQD (reference sequence). The CDR3 region has the DNA TGCGCCAGCAGTGAGGGCGGGAGTTTCTACAATGAGCAGTTCTTC. This gives the protein CASSEGGSFYNEQFF.

V gene TRBV18 combines with J gene TRBJ2-3; D gene uncertain. The CDR3 runs to 19 residues. Germline CDR1 KGHSH, CDR2 LQKENI. V lost 4 bases to trimming and J lost 2 bases, with 25 bases between them. The CDR3 loop reads CASSRSGIGIGQITDTQYF. The CDR3 DNA follows: TGTGCCAGCTCACGCTCAGGTATCGGTATTGGGCAGATCACAGATACGCAGTATTTT.

The V call is TRBV5-1, the J call TRBJ1-4, with a possible D match to TRBD1 (5 bases). Trimming stripped 4 bases from V and 8 bases from J, with 15 bases between. The CDR3 sequence is 14 residues long. Germline V gene data show CDR1 as SGHRS and CDR2 as YFSETQ. The CDR3 protein is CASSSRASEEKLFF. CDR3 nucleotides: TGCGCCAGCAGCAGCAGGGCAAGTGAGGAAAAACTGTTTTTT.

This clone was seen more than once but under ten times. The chain employs TRBV19 and TRBJ1-5; D remains ambiguous. Germline values: CDR1 LNHDA, CDR2 SQIVND (reference sequence). The CDR3 is made up of 14 amino acids. V gave up 7 bases and J gave up 3 bases, with 13 bases separating them. The CDR3 region has the DNA TGTGCCAGTAAAAAGGAGGGTTACAATCAGCCCCAGCATTTT. The encoded protein is CASKKEGYNQPQHF. The entire variable domain, with the rest obtained from reference TRBV19 and TRBJ1-5, is as follows: DGGITQSPKYLFRKEGQNVTLSCEQNLNHDAMYWYRQDPGQGLRLIYYSQIVNDFQKGDIAEGYSVSREKKESFPLTVTSAQKNPTAFYLCASKKEGYNQPQHFGDGTRLSIL.

The chain employs TRBV15 and TRBJ2-1; tentatively, D is TRBD2 (5 bases). The V end was cut by 0 bases, the J end by 6 bases, with 18 bases between. The CDR3 spans 17 residues. Germline CDR1 and CDR2: LNHNV and YYDKDF (reference sequence). CDR3 in DNA: TGTGCCACCAGCAGAGATGCCATTTCGGGGAGAGGCAATGAGCAGTTCTTC. Residues: CATSRDAISGRGNEQFF.

The gene calls are TRBV6-5 and TRBJ2-7; no clear D. From germline, CDR1 is MNHEY and CDR2 SVGAGI. V was cut by 0 bases and J by 5 bases, with 14 bases left in between. There are 15 residues in the CDR3. CDR3 sequence reads: CASSYSFTTPDEQYF. CDR3 coding DNA: TGTGCCAGCAGTTACTCGTTTACAACCCCCGACGAGCAGTACTTC.

The CDR3 DNA is TGTGCCAGTAGTATAGGTTTCACAGCCTTACCCGGGGGGACCCAGTACTTC. Translation: CASSIGFTALPGGTQYF. V is TRBV19 and J is TRBJ2-5, with D perhaps matching TRBD2 (6 bases). CDR3 length: 17 amino acids. Deletions cut 1 base from V and 7 bases from J, with 22 bases between. Germline V gene lookup returns CDR1 LNHDA and CDR2 SQIVND (reference sequence).

The V gene is TRBV15, the J gene TRBJ1-6, with 7 bases fitting TRBD1. J gave up 7 bases and V 4 bases, and 13 bases lay outside the gene matches. The CDR3 runs 17 residues. The germline V gene encodes CDR1 LNHNV and CDR2 YYDKDF (reference sequence). The CDR3 loop is CATSIRGAGTFNSPLHF. CDR3 coding DNA: TGTGCCACCAGCATCAGGGGGGCCGGGACATTCAATTCACCCCTCCACTTT.

The rearrangement uses TRBV7-9 and TRBJ2-3, with 11 bases matching TRBD2. Trimming at V came to 6 bases and at J to 3 bases, leaving 5 bases not matched to a gene. The CDR3 loop spans 15 amino acids. The germline gives CDR1 SEHNR, CDR2 FQNEAQ (reference sequence). CDR3 loop: CASRYWTSGTDTQYF. The CDR3 DNA reads TGTGCCAGCAGATATTGGACTAGCGGGACAGATACGCAGTATTTT.

This clone was observed a single time. J is TRBJ1-2 and V is TRBV2; 10 nucleotides align to TRBD1. Germline lookup yields CDR1 SNHLY and CDR2 FYNNEI. The CDR3 totals 14 residues. Trimming at V came to 6 bases and at J to 8 bases, leaving 9 bases not matched to a gene. The CDR3 DNA sequence: TGTGCCAGCAGGGACCAGACAGGGGGCCGCGGCTACACCTTC. The encoded protein is CASRDQTGGRGYTF.

V usage is TRBV28 and J usage is TRBJ1-5; 8 bases line up with TRBD1. Germline lookup yields CDR1 MDHEN and CDR2 SYDVKM. This CDR3 spans 14 amino acids. Unmatched junction bases numbered 5, after V lost 6 bases and J lost 4 bases. The CDR3 nucleotides read TGTGCCAGCAGGAAGACAGGGGCTAATCAGCCCCAGCATTTT. Protein: CASRKTGANQPQHF.

The rearrangement links TRBV20-1 to TRBJ2-3; 12 bases map to TRBD2. The germline gives CDR1 DFQATT, CDR2 SNEGSKA (reference sequence). Losses at the gene ends were 3 bases for V and 4 bases for J; bases not matched to a gene: 5. The CDR3 consists of 15 residues. CDR3 loop: CSASGLAGGADTQYF. The CDR3 nucleotides are TGCAGTGCTAGTGGGCTAGCGGGAGGGGCAGATACGCAGTATTTT.

CDR3 sequence reads: CASKGQGDTQYF. The CDR3 DNA follows: TGTGCCAGCAAGGGGCAGGGGGATACGCAGTATTTT. J is TRBJ2-3 and V is TRBV2; D may be TRBD1 (6 bases). CDR1 SNHLY and CDR2 FYNNEI come from the germline V gene. This CDR3 is built from 12 residues. V lost 7 bases and J 6 bases, leaving 11 bases between the germline ends.

Only a few counts were recorded for this clone. The chain combines TRBV10-3 with TRBJ1-4; 9 positions agree with TRBD1. J was trimmed by 8 bases and V by 6 bases; bases with no gene match: 7. CDR1 is ENHRY and CDR2 is SYGVKD in the germline V gene. The CDR3 loop spans 14 amino acids. CDR3 loop: CAIRPGTGNEKLFF. CDR3 in DNA: TGTGCCATCAGGCCCGGGACAGGGAACGAAAAACTGTTTTTT.

This chain connects TRBV27 to TRBJ1-2, with D hard to call. This CDR3 has 14 amino acids. Germline CDR1 reads MNHEY; CDR2 reads SMNVEV (reference sequence). The V end lost 0 bases, the J end lost 0 bases, and 5 bases lay between the germline ends. In DNA, the CDR3 is TGTGCCAGCAGTTTATCGGCCCCTAACTATGGCTACACCTTC. Protein sequence: CASSLSAPNYGYTF.

This clone has just one count. The chain uses TRBV5-6 and TRBJ2-1; 10 nucleotides align to TRBD2. J gave up 0 bases and V 7 bases, and 4 bases lay outside the gene matches. In germline, CDR1 is SGHDT, CDR2 YYEEEE. This CDR3 has 15 amino acids. The CDR3 DNA is TGTGCCAGCGGACTAGCGGTAAGCTCCTACAATGAGCAGTTCTTC. This encodes CASGLAVSSYNEQFF.

The gene calls are TRBV5-1 and TRBJ2-7; D may be TRBD1 (7 bases). The V gene lost 1 base and the J gene lost 4 bases, with 15 bases spanning the gap. CDR3 size: 15 residues. Per germline, CDR1 SGHRS and CDR2 YFSETQ. In DNA form, the CDR3 reads TGCGCCAGCAGCTTGAATCCAGGGGGGATTTACGAGCAGTACTTC. Amino acid sequence: CASSLNPGGIYEQYF. Based on the CDR3 plus reference TRBV5-1 and TRBJ2-7, the full variable domain is KAGVTQTPRYLIKTRGQQVTLSCSPISGHRSVSWYQQTPGQGLQFLFEYFSETQRNKGNFPGRFSGRQFSNSRSEMNVSTLELGDSALYLCASSLNPGGIYEQYFGPGTRLTVT.

This clone was detected a few times. The chain is built from TRBV18 and TRBJ1-5, with 9 bases lining up with TRBD1. Germline V gene data show CDR1 as KGHSH and CDR2 as LQKENI. The CDR3 runs 15 residues. V gave up 3 bases and J gave up 6 bases; unmatched junction bases: 6. CDR3: CASSPFGQGSQPQHF. The CDR3 coding sequence is TGTGCCAGCTCACCCTTTGGACAGGGGAGTCAGCCCCAGCATTTT.

The CDR3 loop is CASRFGTGSYEQYF. CDR3 DNA sequence: TGTGCCAGCAGGTTCGGGACAGGTTCCTACGAGCAGTACTTC. The chain has TRBV6-5 and TRBJ2-7, with 8 bases lining up with TRBD1. Germline values: CDR1 MNHEY, CDR2 SVGAGI. V was clipped by 6 bases and J by 1 base; unmatched bases: 5. This CDR3 is built from 14 residues.

The chain couples TRBV2 to TRBJ1-3; 10 bases match TRBD1. The J segment lost 3 bases and the V segment lost 0 bases, leaving 8 bases of the junction unmatched. Per germline, CDR1 SNHLY and CDR2 FYNNEI. The CDR3 has 18 amino acids. The CDR3 DNA reads as TGTGCCAGCAGTGAAGCCGGGGGGACAGGGGCCTTTGGAAACACCATATATTTT. Residues: CASSEAGGTGAFGNTIYF.

This chain connects TRBV10-3 to TRBJ2-5; D is undetermined. The tail of the sequence fits TRBJ2-7 better, so the J call may be wrong. Germline lookup yields CDR1 ENHRY and CDR2 SYGVKD. The CDR3 sequence is 14 residues long. The CDR3 here is CAISEETDSYEQYF. The CDR3, as DNA: TGTGCCATCAGTGAGGAGACCGACTCCTACGAGCAGTACTTC.

The V call is TRBV9, the J call TRBJ2-3; 11 positions agree with TRBD2. The length of the CDR3 is 16 residues. The ends lost 4 bases at V and 8 bases at J; junction bases unmatched: 12. Germline CDR1 SGDLS, CDR2 YYNGEE. The CDR3: CASSLTTSGKLGTQYF. CDR3 nucleotide sequence: TGTGCCAGCAGCCTCACGACTAGCGGGAAGCTTGGTACGCAGTATTTT.

This clone was seen a handful of times. CDR3 loop: CASRPQGQMNTEAFF. The CDR3 coding sequence is TGTGCCAGCAGGCCACAGGGGCAGATGAACACTGAAGCTTTCTTT. The chain is built from TRBV6-6 and TRBJ1-1; 7 bases match TRBD1. From germline, CDR1 is MNHNY and CDR2 SVGAGI (reference sequence). The length of the CDR3 is 15 residues. V was clipped by 6 bases and J by 0 bases; unmatched bases: 7.

V and J are TRBV19 and TRBJ2-7; 8 positions match TRBD2. The trim removed 6 bases at V and 5 bases at J, leaving 9 bases unmatched. Germline CDR1 LNHDA, CDR2 SQIVND (reference sequence). The CDR3 covers 14 residues. DNA of the CDR3: TGTGCCAGTAGGAAGGCGGGAGGTACCCACGAGCAGTACTTC. Translating it yields CASRKAGGTHEQYF.

This clone came up a few times. The genes are TRBV19 and TRBJ2-3; TRBD1 might be the D (6 bases). The V and J ends lost 6 bases and 2 bases respectively, with 12 bases between them. CDR3 size: 14 residues. Germline V gene lookup returns CDR1 LNHDA and CDR2 SQIVND (reference sequence). The CDR3 protein is CASSDRIYTDTQYF. The CDR3 DNA reads TGTGCCAGTAGCGACAGGATCTACACAGATACGCAGTATTTT.

The chain has TRBV5-8 and TRBJ2-1; D may be TRBD2 (6 bases). Trimming stripped 7 bases from V and 3 bases from J, with 17 bases between. Germline V gene lookup returns CDR1 SGHTS and CDR2 YDEGEE. The CDR3 spans 15 residues. The CDR3: CASGHGGLGYNEQFF. In DNA form, the CDR3 reads TGTGCCAGCGGCCACGGGGGACTGGGCTACAATGAGCAGTTCTTC.

The genes are TRBV28 and TRBJ1-5; D is unclear. The CDR3 runs 15 residues. CDR1 is MDHEN, CDR2 SYDVKM, per germline. Trimming took off 3 bases at V and 3 bases at J, with 12 bases between the two ends. The CDR3 bases are TGTGCCAGCAGTTTCGGATACGGACTCAATCAGCCCCAGCATTTT. Translating gives CASSFGYGLNQPQHF.

The chain couples TRBV28 to TRBJ1-6, with 10 bases fitting TRBD1. Per the germline V gene, CDR1 is MDHEN and CDR2 is SYDVKM. The CDR3 runs to 13 residues. V shed 7 bases and J 11 bases; nucleotides not matched to a gene: 5. The CDR3 region has the DNA TGTGCCAGCAAAAGACAGGGGGCCGCACCCCTCCACTTT. It specifies CASKRQGAAPLHF.

The chain has TRBV19 and TRBJ2-7; 8 bases match TRBD1. V shed 1 base and J 4 bases; nucleotides not matched to a gene: 3. Germline V gene lookup returns CDR1 LNHDA and CDR2 SQIVND (reference sequence). The CDR3 runs to 14 residues. The CDR3 reads CASSIAGGLYEQYF. In DNA form, the CDR3 reads TGTGCCAGTAGTATAGCAGGGGGCTTGTACGAGCAGTACTTC.